A selection of T cell receptor beta chains follows, all from one sample in a study of shared clonotypes between healthy human individuals. The protocol was immunoSEQ multiplex PCR, while the TCRdb copy is restricted to in-frame clones and leaves out a portion. The sample consists of about 79,000 clones, 62% of them appearing once. Sample: memory CD8+ T cells sorted from blood. These receptor sequences come from a man aged 25 to 45 in good health. Both conserved end residues are part of each CDR3. The D gene is left open where the match is weak. Size tells how often a clone was seen (once, few, many) or the class of an expanded clone, and some rows leave it out.

>NA|TRBD2|TRBV4-2|TRBJ2-7
TGTGCCAGCAGCCAAGCTAGCGGGAGCCCCGAGCAGTACTTC
CASSQASGSPEQYF
>few|NA|TRBV30|TRBJ2-7
TGTGCCTGGATGTCGGTCAAAAGCTCCTACGAGCAGTACTTC
CAWMSVKSSYEQYF
>NA|TRBD1|TRBV7-2|TRBJ2-3
TGTGCCAGCAGCTCTGGACAGGGGGCTATTGATACGCAGTATTTT
CASSSGQGAIDTQYF
>NA|NA|TRBV27|TRBJ1-5
TGTGCCAGCAGAGCCGGAACAGCGCGCAGCAATCAGCCCCAGCATTTT
CASRAGTARSNQPQHF
>few|NA|TRBV5-6|TRBJ2-7
TGTGCCAGCAGCTTGACCGGGAAATCCTACGAGCAGTACTTC
CASSLTGKSYEQYF
>NA|TRBD1|TRBV29-1|TRBJ1-2
TGCAGCGTTGAGCGGGACCGACTAGGGGGCTGGGGCTACACCTTC
CSVERDRLGGWGYTF
>NA|NA|TRBV7-2|TRBJ1-5
TGTGCCAGCAGCTTAATCGCCTCAGCTCAGCCCCAGCATTTT
CASSLIASAQPQHF
>NA|NA|TRBV28|TRBJ2-7
TGTGCCAGCACTGGAGTCTCCTACGAGCAGTACTTC
CASTGVSYEQYF
>many|NA|TRBV4-3|TRBJ2-7
TGCGCCAGCAGCCAAGGACGGAGTCCAGCCTACGAGCAGTACTTC
CASSQGRSPAYEQYF
>NA|NA|TRBV29-1|TRBJ2-1
TGCAGCTCATCGCCGGGACTTGACTACAATGAGCAGTTCTTC
CSSSPGLDYNEQFF
>few|NA|TRBV28|TRBJ1-2
TGTGCCAGCAGTTTAGACAGCTTTCATGGCTACACCTTC
CASSLDSFHGYTF
>NA|NA|TRBV11-2|TRBJ2-5
TGTGCCAGCAGCTTAGATCAAACAGGCCAGATGAAGACCCAGTACTTC
CASSLDQTGQMKTQYF
>NA|NA|TRBV7-9|TRBJ2-7
TGTGCCAGCAGCTTAGAGGAGGGTGAGTTGGCCTACGAGCAGTACTTC
CASSLEEGELAYEQYF
>many|TRBD2|TRBV6-4|TRBJ2-1
TGTGCCAGCAGTGACGGGACTAGCGGGTACAATGAGCAGTTCTTC
CASSDGTSGYNEQFF
>many|NA|TRBV7-9|TRBJ1-4
TGTGCCAGCAGCCCCATCGCCGTCGGGGGGAGGGATGAAAAACTGTTTTTT
CASSPIAVGGRDEKLFF
>NA|NA|TRBV7-8|TRBJ2-2
TGTGCCAGCAGCAGGGGAGGATCTACCGGGGAGCTGTTTTTT
CASSRGGSTGELFF
>few|NA|TRBV2|TRBJ2-2
TGTGCCAGCAGATTAGTCTCCAACCCTGCCGCGAACACCGGGGAGCTGTTTTTT
CASRLVSNPAANTGELFF
>NA|TRBD1|TRBV10-2|TRBJ2-7
TGCGCCAGCAGTACCAATCCGGGACAGCTCTACGAGCAGTACTTC
CASSTNPGQLYEQYF
>NA|NA|TRBV25-1|TRBJ2-7
TGTGCCAGCAGTGAAGTAGAGACAGCAATCTCCTACGAGCAGTACTTC
CASSEVETAISYEQYF
>NA|TRBD1|TRBV6-1|TRBJ2-1
TGTGCCAGCAGTGAGGGACAGGGGGCCGTTGATGAGCAGTTCTTC
CASSEGQGAVDEQFF
>NA|NA|TRBV7-8|TRBJ2-7
TGTGCCAGCAGCTTAGCGTCGGGATCCGAGCAGTACTTC
CASSLASGSEQYF
>NA|TRBD1|TRBV7-9|TRBJ2-7
TGTGCCAGCAGCTGGGACAGTGTTGCTTCCGAGCAGTACTTC
CASSWDSVASEQYF
>NA|NA|TRBV7-6|TRBJ2-5
TGTGCCAGCAGCTTAAACAGCGTATACCAAGAGACCCAGTACTTC
CASSLNSVYQETQYF
>NA|NA|TRBV14|TRBJ2-1
TGTGCCAGCAGCCTACTAGGAGGACAGGCCCTTTCGCGGGAGGTGCTAGATGAGCAGTTCTTC
CASSLLGGQALSREVLDEQFF
>NA|TRBD2|TRBV29-1|TRBJ2-5
TGCAGCGTTGGGGCTAGCGGGGCCCAAGGGGAGACCCAGTACTTC
CSVGASGAQGETQYF
>few|NA|TRBV5-6|TRBJ2-7
TGTGCCAGCAGCTCCGACTCCTACGAGCAGTACTTC
CASSSDSYEQYF
>NA|TRBD1|TRBV29-1|TRBJ2-1
TGCAGCGCCCCGGGCGGACAGGGAGATATCCATGAGCAGTTCTTC
CSAPGGQGDIHEQFF
>few|TRBD2|TRBV11-1|TRBJ2-1
TGTGCCAGCAGCCTAGGTCCCGGCGGGAGCCACAATGAGCAGTTCTTC
CASSLGPGGSHNEQFF
>medium-sized|TRBD2|TRBV10-2|TRBJ2-1
TGCGCCAGCAGTGATGTAACTAGCGGGACCCACTACAATGAGCAGTTCTTC
CASSDVTSGTHYNEQFF
>NA|NA|TRBV4-1|TRBJ2-2
TGCGCCAGCAGCCAAGTGTCAGCCGGGGAGCTGTTTTTT
CASSQVSAGELFF
>NA|TRBD2|TRBV7-6|TRBJ2-5
TGTGCCAGCAGCTTAGCACTCCAGGGAGGGGTCCAAGAGACCCAGTACTTC
CASSLALQGGVQETQYF
>NA|NA|TRBV29-1|TRBJ2-1
TGCAGCGTTGAGGGACTCGAGGACAATGAGCAGTTCTTC
CSVEGLEDNEQFF